The sequence of this T cell receptor (beta chain) was determined in a study of vaccination and CD4 T cells after COVID-19. Overall study results and limits: Analysis covered relatively few convalescent patients and lacked any early post-infection timepoints.

Of note for this clonotype: Its target is unknown.

This CDR3 spans 15 amino acids. CDR1 MNHEY and CDR2 SVGEGT come from the germline V gene. V was pared by 6 bases and J by 6 bases, with 9 bases of the junction left unmatched. Treatment: approximately 9-day PBMC culture with coronavirus spike peptide pools or control peptides (ViraFEST assay). CD4+ T cells that had been cultured provided DNA sequenced with the Oncomine TCR Beta short-read assay. Using its own MiXCR run on the PCR reads, TCRdb lists one record per CDR3 protein. Among roughly 16,000 distinct CDR3 sequences listed, around four fifths were seen once. The sequenced material came from CD4+ T cells from blood, cultured in vitro. The receptor's source is a human donor who had recovered from COVID-19. This chain uses TRBV6-2 or TRBV6-3 with TRBJ2-1; 9 nucleotides match TRBD2. In nucleotides, the CDR3 is TGTGCCAGCAGCCGTAGCGGGAGTAGTCTCAATGAGCAGTTCTTC. Translation gives CASSRSGSSLNEQFF.